Presented here are 21 T cell receptor beta chains from one specimen sequenced in a study of T cell changes during pregnancy in multiple sclerosis. Generated by immunoSEQ multiplex PCR, the TCRdb table keeps only in-frame clones and is missing some. The table records roughly 56,000 clones, nearly 90% of them present only once. This specimen consisted of peripheral blood, obtained in the first trimester of pregnancy. Source of these receptors: a female donor with multiple sclerosis, enrolled in a pregnancy study.

The CDR3 reads CASSKGVPRENTGELFF. CDR3 coding DNA: TGTGCCAGCAGCAAAGGAGTCCCGCGGGAGAACACCGGGGAGCTGTTTTTT. V usage is TRBV21-1 and J usage is TRBJ2-2; the table's D call, TRBD2, was not checked against the DNA. TRBV21-1 corresponds to a pseudogene. CDR3 length: 17 residues.

The rearrangement joins TRBV7-3 to TRBJ1-4; D is perhaps TRBD1 (5 bases). The CDR3 runs 14 residues. Germline CDR1 is SGHTA and CDR2 is FQGTGA. Trimming cost V 3 bases and J 6 bases, with 11 bases left between them. This chain's CDR3 is CASSLAGNHEKLFF. The CDR3 DNA is TGTGCCAGCAGCTTGGCAGGGAACCATGAAAAACTGTTTTTT.

The rearrangement joins TRBV9 to TRBJ2-7; 8 bases agree with TRBD2. The CDR3 loop spans 14 amino acids. The V gene's germline CDR1 is SGDLS and CDR2 YYNGEE. Losses at the gene ends were 0 bases for V and 5 bases for J; bases not matched to a gene: 4. CDR3 residues: CASSVAGTSNEQYF. CDR3 DNA sequence: TGTGCCAGCAGCGTAGCTGGGACTAGTAACGAGCAGTACTTC.

The chain uses TRBV4-1 and TRBJ2-7; weak D call: TRBD1 (7 bases). CDR1 is MGHRA and CDR2 is YSYEKL in the germline V gene. The CDR3 extends over 15 amino acids. V lost 4 bases to trimming and J lost 2 bases, with 15 bases between them. The CDR3 coding sequence is TGCGCCAGCAGCCCTATTGACAGGGAGGCCTACGAGCAGTACTTC. As protein: CASSPIDREAYEQYF.

The chain couples TRBV28 to TRBJ2-1; 13 positions match TRBD2. Germline V gives CDR1 MDHEN, CDR2 SYDVKM. This CDR3 is built from 14 residues. The junction had 7 bases not matched to a gene; V was cut back by 2 bases and J by 15 bases. The CDR3 nucleotides are TGTGCCAGCAGTTTAGGCAGGACTAGCGGGAGAGGGTTCTTC. Protein product: CASSLGRTSGRGFF.

This clone is categorized as medium-sized. The chain carries TRBV5-4 and TRBJ2-1, with TRBD2 identical over 11 bases. J gave up 2 bases and V 2 bases, and 6 bases lay outside the gene matches. Looked up from germline, CDR1 is SGHNT and CDR2 is YYREEE (reference sequence). This CDR3 comprises 17 residues. In DNA form, the CDR3 reads TGTGCCAGCAGCTTACTAGCGGGAGCTGCGACCTACAATGAGCAGTTCTTC. It encodes CASSLLAGAATYNEQFF.

The chain couples TRBV23-1 to TRBJ1-5; TRBD1 matches 8 bases. TRBV23-1 is an ORF for which the function is uncertain. The CDR3 extends over 17 amino acids. The V gene end was trimmed by 1 base and the J gene end by 1 base; junction bases not matched to a gene: 6. CDR3 DNA: TGCGCCAGCAGTCAATATCGGGGACAGGAGAGCAATCAGCCCCAGCATTTT. It specifies CASSQYRGQESNQPQHF.

The gene calls are TRBV25-1 and TRBJ1-4; 8 bases are a match to TRBD1. The V gene end was trimmed by 4 bases and the J gene end by 7 bases; junction bases not matched to a gene: 8. CDR1 MGHDK and CDR2 SYGVNS come from the germline V gene. This CDR3 comprises 15 residues. In DNA, the CDR3 is TGTGCCAGCAGTGGCGCAGGGGGCGTAAGTGAAAAACTGTTTTTT. This translates into CASSGAGGVSEKLFF.

This clone occurred once. As DNA, the CDR3 is TGTGCCAGCAGCCCCACTAGCGGGAGTATCACCGGGGAGCTGTTTTTT. It translates to CASSPTSGSITGELFF. This sequence joins TRBV9 and TRBJ2-2; 11 bases map to TRBD2. The V gene's germline CDR1 is SGDLS and CDR2 YYNGEE. After removal of 4 bases from V and 4 bases from J, the junction contained 6 bases not matched to a gene. CDR3 length: 16 amino acids.

J is TRBJ1-2 and V is TRBV13; 8 bases match TRBD1. The CDR3 totals 17 residues. Germline V lookup: CDR1 PRHDT, CDR2 FYEKMQ (reference sequence). J gave up 4 bases and V 0 bases, and 10 bases lay outside the gene matches. CDR3: CASSLGGAGGAIYGYTF. CDR3 nucleotides: TGTGCCAGCAGCTTAGGGGGGGCAGGGGGCGCGATCTATGGCTACACCTTC.

This chain joins TRBV12-5 and TRBJ2-7, with D unresolved. This CDR3 has 16 residues. V shed 2 bases and J shed 0 bases, with 14 bases lying between them. CDR1 is LGHNT and CDR2 is FRNRAP in the germline V gene. In nucleotides, the CDR3 is TGTGCTAGTGGTTTGACCCCGCCTTTGAGCTCCTACGAGCAGTACTTC. Its translation is CASGLTPPLSSYEQYF.

The rearrangement links TRBV10-3 to TRBJ2-3; 10 nucleotides match TRBD2. With 5 bases clipped from V and 1 base from J, the junction kept 0 bases outside the gene matches. This CDR3 region has 14 residues. Germline loops: CDR1 ENHRY, CDR2 SYGVKD. DNA of the CDR3: TGTGCCATCAGTCTAGCGGGAGGCACAGATACGCAGTATTTT. Encoded protein: CAISLAGGTDTQYF.

The chain recombines TRBV2 with TRBJ2-1; TRBD1 is a possible D gene (5 bases). V gave up 2 bases and J gave up 13 bases, with 15 bases separating them. The CDR3 extends over 13 amino acids. Germline V gives CDR1 SNHLY, CDR2 FYNNEI. The CDR3 is CASSERQGTPQFF. CDR3 nucleotide sequence: TGTGCCAGCAGTGAACGCCAGGGCACTCCCCAGTTCTTC.

This CDR3 reads CASSPDGQRERAGELFF. CDR3 nucleotides: TGTGCCAGCAGCCCTGACGGCCAGCGGGAGCGGGCCGGGGAGCTGTTTTTT. The V and J genes are TRBV5-6 and TRBJ2-2, with 8 bases identical to TRBD2. J gave up 6 bases and V 4 bases, and 14 bases lay outside the gene matches. Germline V gives CDR1 SGHDT, CDR2 YYEEEE. The length of the CDR3 is 17 residues. Supplemented by reference TRBV5-6 and TRBJ2-2, the full variable domain reads DAGVTQSPTHLIKTRGQQVTLRCSPKSGHDTVSWYQQALGQGPQFIFQYYEEEERQRGNFPDRFSGHQFPNYSSELNVNALLLGDSALYLCASSPDGQRERAGELFFGEGSRLTVL.

J is TRBJ2-7 and V is TRBV5-1, with a tentative D call TRBD2 (6 bases). The CDR3 spans 13 residues. V was pared by 0 bases and J by 6 bases, with 10 bases between. Germline V gene sequence: CDR1 SGHRS, CDR2 YFSETQ. CDR3 sequence (DNA): TGCGCCAGCAGCTTGGATGGGGGGACCGAGCAGTACTTC. Translated: CASSLDGGTEQYF.

V gene TRBV21-1 combines with J gene TRBJ2-1; the table gives TRBD1 as D, unverified against the DNA. TRBV21-1 is deemed a pseudogene. This CDR3 is 15 amino acids long. The CDR3 DNA follows: TGTGCCAGCAGCAAAGGAAGGGGCCCCTACAATGAGCAGTTCTTC. Translated: CASSKGRGPYNEQFF.

This clone was seen just once. The chain couples TRBV30 to TRBJ2-5; 11 bases line up with TRBD2. Per germline, CDR1 GTSNPN and CDR2 SVGIG (reference sequence). V shed 2 bases, J shed 1 base, and the junction held 0 bases outside the gene matches. The CDR3 is made up of 14 amino acids. CDR3 sequence reads: CAWSTSGSQETQYF. The CDR3, as DNA: TGTGCCTGGAGTACTAGCGGGAGCCAAGAGACCCAGTACTTC. Drawing the rest from reference TRBV30 and TRBJ2-5, the complete variable domain is SQTIHQWPATLVQPVGSPLSLECTVEGTSNPNLYWYRQAAGRGLQLLFYSVGIGQISSEVPQNLSASRPQDRQFILSSKKLLLSDSGFYLCAWSTSGSQETQYFGPGTRLLVL.

The chain has TRBV4-1 and TRBJ2-3, with D perhaps matching TRBD1 (6 bases). The CDR3 is 13 amino acids. Germline lookup yields CDR1 MGHRA and CDR2 YSYEKL. Deletions cut 3 bases from V and 5 bases from J, with 9 bases between. Written as DNA, the CDR3 is TGCGCCAGCAGCCACGTACAGGGAGATACGCAGTATTTT. Its translation: CASSHVQGDTQYF.

The chain employs TRBV6-5 and TRBJ2-7; D is ambiguous. Germline CDR1 reads MNHEY; CDR2 reads SVGAGI. The CDR3 covers 12 residues. V was shortened by 6 bases and J by 3 bases, with 9 bases between the two germline ends. The CDR3 here is CASRRDIYEQYF. The DNA for the CDR3 is TGTGCCAGCAGACGTGACATCTACGAGCAGTACTTC.

The chain joins TRBV7-6 to TRBJ2-5; the D gene is possibly TRBD2 (7 bases). Germline V gene lookup returns CDR1 SGHVS and CDR2 FNYEAQ. This CDR3 has 15 residues. V was cut by 1 base and J by 1 base, with 10 bases left in between. Written as DNA, the CDR3 is TGTGCCAGCAGCTTAGGGGGGGGCCTCCAAGAGACCCAGTACTTC. The encoded protein is CASSLGGGLQETQYF.

V usage is TRBV7-3 and J usage is TRBJ2-3; 10 nucleotides line up with TRBD2. The length of the CDR3 is 16 residues. Germline CDR1 reads SGHTA; CDR2 reads FQGTGA. V dropped 2 bases and J dropped 4; count of bases not matched to a gene: 6. The CDR3 protein is CASSLGPSGSADTQYF. CDR3 DNA: TGTGCCAGCAGCTTAGGCCCTAGCGGGAGTGCAGATACGCAGTATTTT.